This is a list of T cell receptor beta chains from one sample in a study of blood T cell repertoires in COVID-19. Repertoires were generated with immunoSEQ multiplex PCR, while TCRdb's copy carries only in-frame clones and drops some. The data contain 120,000 to 150,000 clones, roughly 88% of them seen just once; the ten biggest clones take up 1.5%. The sample comprised peripheral blood. Every receptor here comes from a woman aged 55 to 70 with acute or convalescent COVID-19. Each CDR3 is given with its conserved first and last residue. The D gene is left open where the match is weak. Where a row states a size, it is once, few, many or the class of an expanded clone; other rows omit it.

clone_size j_call d_call v_call cdr3_nt cdr3_aa
few TRBJ1-1 TRBD1 TRBV6-4 TGTGCCAGTAGGGACAGGGGAAACACTGAAGCTTTCTTT CASRDRGNTEAFF
NA TRBJ1-1 TRBD1 TRBV5-4 TGTGCCAGCAGCTCAGACAGGGGGCGAACTGAAGCTTTCTTT CASSSDRGRTEAFF
NA TRBJ1-4 NA TRBV4-3 TGCGCCAGCAGCCCGGGGTCTCAGGCAACTAATGAAAAACTGTTTTTT CASSPGSQATNEKLFF
NA TRBJ2-1 TRBD2 TRBV24-1 TGTGCCACCAGCCGGGCGGGGGGCTACAATGAGCAGTTCTTC CATSRAGGYNEQFF
NA TRBJ1-5 TRBD1 TRBV6-1 TGTGCCAGCAGTGAAGAGGGACAGGGTCTTCAGCCCCAGCATTTT CASSEEGQGLQPQHF
NA TRBJ1-6 NA TRBV4-3 TGCGCCAGCAGCCCCCAGAGGGGTCCGGGGGCCTATAATTCACCCCTCCACTTT CASSPQRGPGAYNSPLHF
once TRBJ2-3 NA TRBV4-3 TGCGCCAGCAGCCAAGATCAAGGGGTGGGTACAGATACGCAGTATTTT CASSQDQGVGTDTQYF
NA TRBJ1-2 NA TRBV30 TGTGCCTGGGGGGATCACTGGGCGACCTATGGCTACACCTTC CAWGDHWATYGYTF
NA TRBJ2-7 NA TRBV15 TGTGCCACCAGCAGACCGGACAGCTACGAGCAGTACTTC CATSRPDSYEQYF
NA TRBJ2-7 TRBD1 TRBV30 TGTGCCTGGGCCCGGGCAGGGGGCTTATTCTACGAGCAGTACTTC CAWARAGGLFYEQYF
NA TRBJ1-5 NA TRBV19 TGTGCCAGTACCGATATCCTGGTCACGGGGGATTATCAGCCCCAGCATTTT CASTDILVTGDYQPQHF
NA TRBJ2-7 NA TRBV7-8 TGTGCCAGCAGCTTCACCCAGGGGACCGAGCAGTACTTC CASSFTQGTEQYF
NA TRBJ2-2 NA TRBV3-1/TRBV3-2 TGTGCCAGCAGCCTATTGAGTGTGAACACCGGGGAGCTGTTTTTT CASSLLSVNTGELFF
NA TRBJ1-6 NA TRBV6-6 TGTGCCAGCAGATTACCCACGAGACAGCCGGCTTCACCCCTCCACTTT CASRLPTRQPASPLHF
NA TRBJ2-1 NA TRBV21-1 TGTGCCAGCAGCAAAGTCGTGGAGGCTCCCCCGCCCTACAATGAGCAGTTCTTC CASSKVVEAPPPYNEQFF
NA TRBJ1-1 NA TRBV4-2 TGTGCCAGCAGCCTACGGGCGGGGGCGATATGGACTGAAGCTTTCTTT CASSLRAGAIWTEAFF